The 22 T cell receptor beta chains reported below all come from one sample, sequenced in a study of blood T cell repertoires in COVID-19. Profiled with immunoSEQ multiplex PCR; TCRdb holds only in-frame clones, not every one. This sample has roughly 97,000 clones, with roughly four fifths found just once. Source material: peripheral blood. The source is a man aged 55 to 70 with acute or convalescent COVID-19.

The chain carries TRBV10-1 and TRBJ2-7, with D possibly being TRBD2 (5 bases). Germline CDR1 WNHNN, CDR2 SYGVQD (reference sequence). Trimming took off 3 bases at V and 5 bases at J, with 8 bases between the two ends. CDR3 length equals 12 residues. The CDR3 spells CASSEVGDEQYF. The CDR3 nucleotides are TGCGCCAGCAGTGAAGTGGGAGACGAGCAGTACTTC.

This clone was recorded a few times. The CDR3 region is CASSQSLRGEQYF. DNA for the CDR3: TGTGCCAGCAGCCAATCCCTCAGGGGAGAGCAGTACTTC. This chain connects TRBV3-1 (or the pseudogene TRBV3-2) to TRBJ2-7, with a weak D call TRBD1 (6 bases). The CDR3 contains 13 residues. Per the germline V gene, CDR1 is LGHDT and CDR2 is YNNKEL (reference sequence). V dropped 2 bases and J dropped 7 bases, with 12 bases sitting between them.

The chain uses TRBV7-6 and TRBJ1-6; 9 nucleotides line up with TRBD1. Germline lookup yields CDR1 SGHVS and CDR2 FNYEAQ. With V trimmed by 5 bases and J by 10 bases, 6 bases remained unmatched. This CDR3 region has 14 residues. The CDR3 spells CASSPTGGRSPLHF. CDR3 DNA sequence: TGTGCCAGCAGCCCAACAGGGGGCAGATCACCCCTCCACTTT.

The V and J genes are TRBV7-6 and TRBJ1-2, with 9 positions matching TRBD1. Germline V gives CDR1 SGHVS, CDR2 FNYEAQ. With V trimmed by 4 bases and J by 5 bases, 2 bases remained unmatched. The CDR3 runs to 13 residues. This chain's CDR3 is CASSSGQGYGYTF. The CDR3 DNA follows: TGTGCCAGCAGCTCGGGACAGGGATATGGCTACACCTTC.

CDR3 nucleotides: TGTGCCTGGAGTGTGTGGGGGCTCAATTCGGCCCTCCACTTT. Its protein product is CAWSVWGLNSALHF. The chain couples TRBV30 to TRBJ1-6; possible D gene TRBD1, 6 bases. Trimming removed 0 bases at V and 14 bases at J, with 17 bases between. Germline-derived CDR1 and CDR2 are GTSNPN and SVGIG (reference sequence). CDR3 length equals 14 residues.

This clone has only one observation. The CDR3 coding sequence is TGCAGCGTTAGGACTAGCGGGTACACAGATACGCAGTATTTT. Its translation is CSVRTSGYTDTQYF. The rearrangement uses TRBV29-1 and TRBJ2-3; 11 nucleotides match TRBD2. J gave up 2 bases and V 5 bases, and 3 bases lay outside the gene matches. Germline V gene sequence: CDR1 SQVTM, CDR2 ANQGSEA. The CDR3 is made up of 14 amino acids.

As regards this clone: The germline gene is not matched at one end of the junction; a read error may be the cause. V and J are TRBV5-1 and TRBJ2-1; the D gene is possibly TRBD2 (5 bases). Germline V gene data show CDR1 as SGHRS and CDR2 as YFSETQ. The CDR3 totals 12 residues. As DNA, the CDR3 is TGCGCCAGCGGCTTACTAGGCAATGAGCAGTTCTTC. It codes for CASGLLGNEQFF.

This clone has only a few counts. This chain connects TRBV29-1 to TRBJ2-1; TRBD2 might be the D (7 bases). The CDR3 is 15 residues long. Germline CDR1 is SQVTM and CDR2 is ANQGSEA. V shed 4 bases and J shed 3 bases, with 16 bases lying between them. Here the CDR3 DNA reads TGCAGCGTTGTCGGGGGGCGAAAACGCTACAATGAGCAGTTCTTC. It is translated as CSVVGGRKRYNEQFF.

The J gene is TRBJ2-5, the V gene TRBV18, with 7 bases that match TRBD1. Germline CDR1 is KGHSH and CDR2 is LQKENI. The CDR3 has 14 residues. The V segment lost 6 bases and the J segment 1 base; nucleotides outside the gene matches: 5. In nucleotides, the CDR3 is TGTGCCAGCTCGCCGGGACAGTCCCAAGAGACCCAGTACTTC. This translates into CASSPGQSQETQYF.

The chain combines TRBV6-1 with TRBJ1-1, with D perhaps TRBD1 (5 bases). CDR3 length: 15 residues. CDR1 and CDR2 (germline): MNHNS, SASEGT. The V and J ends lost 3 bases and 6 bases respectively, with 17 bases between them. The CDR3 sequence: CASSDVTDRVPEAFF. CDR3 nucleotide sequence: TGTGCCAGCAGTGATGTAACCGACAGAGTCCCTGAAGCTTTCTTT.

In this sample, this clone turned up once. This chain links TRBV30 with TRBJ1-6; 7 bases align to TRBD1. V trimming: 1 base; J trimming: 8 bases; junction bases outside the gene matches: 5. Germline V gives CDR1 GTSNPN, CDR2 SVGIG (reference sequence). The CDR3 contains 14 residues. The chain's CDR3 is CAWSAKDRYSPLHF. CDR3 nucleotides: TGTGCCTGGAGTGCCAAGGACAGGTATTCACCCCTCCACTTT.

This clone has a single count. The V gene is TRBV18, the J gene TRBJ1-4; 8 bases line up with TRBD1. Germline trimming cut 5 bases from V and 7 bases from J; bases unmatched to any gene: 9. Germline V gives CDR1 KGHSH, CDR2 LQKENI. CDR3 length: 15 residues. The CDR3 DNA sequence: TGTGCCAGCTCAGAAACAGGGGGGATGGCTGAAAAACTGTTTTTT. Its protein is CASSETGGMAEKLFF.

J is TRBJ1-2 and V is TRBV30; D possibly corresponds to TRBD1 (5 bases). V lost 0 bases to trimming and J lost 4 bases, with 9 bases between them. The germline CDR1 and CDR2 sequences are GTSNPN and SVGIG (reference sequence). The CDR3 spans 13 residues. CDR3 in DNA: TGTGCCTGGAGTGTACAGGAAGCCTATGGCTACACCTTC. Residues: CAWSVQEAYGYTF.

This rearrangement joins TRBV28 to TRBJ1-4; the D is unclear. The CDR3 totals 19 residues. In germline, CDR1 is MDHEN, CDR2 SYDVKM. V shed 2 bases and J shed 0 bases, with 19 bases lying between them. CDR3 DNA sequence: TGTGCCAGCAGTTTACAGGTCCCCCCGGTATACGCAACTAATGAAAAACTGTTTTTT. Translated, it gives CASSLQVPPVYATNEKLFF. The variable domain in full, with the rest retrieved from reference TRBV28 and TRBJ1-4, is DVKVTQSSRYLVKRTGEKVFLECVQDMDHENMFWYRQDPGLGLRLIYFSYDVKMKEKGDIPEGYSVSREKKERFSLILESASTNQTSMYLCASSLQVPPVYATNEKLFFGSGTQLSVL.

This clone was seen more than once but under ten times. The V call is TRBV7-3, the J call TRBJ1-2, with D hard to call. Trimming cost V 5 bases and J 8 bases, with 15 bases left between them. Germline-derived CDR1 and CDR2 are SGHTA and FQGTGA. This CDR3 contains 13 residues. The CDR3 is CASSPKAGWGYTF. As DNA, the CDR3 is TGTGCCAGCAGCCCGAAGGCAGGTTGGGGCTACACCTTC.

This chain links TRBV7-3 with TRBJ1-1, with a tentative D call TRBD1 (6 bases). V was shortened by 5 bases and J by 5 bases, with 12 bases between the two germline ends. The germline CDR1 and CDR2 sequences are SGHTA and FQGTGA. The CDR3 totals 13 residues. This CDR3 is CASSEQQGTEAFF. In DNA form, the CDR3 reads TGTGCCAGCAGCGAACAACAGGGAACTGAAGCTTTCTTT.

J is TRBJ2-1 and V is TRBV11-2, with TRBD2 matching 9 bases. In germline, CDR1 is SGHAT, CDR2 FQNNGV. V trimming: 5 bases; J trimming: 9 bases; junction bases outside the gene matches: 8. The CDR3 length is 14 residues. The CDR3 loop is CASSTGTSFIEQFF. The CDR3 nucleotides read TGTGCCAGCAGCACCGGGACTAGCTTTATTGAGCAGTTCTTC.

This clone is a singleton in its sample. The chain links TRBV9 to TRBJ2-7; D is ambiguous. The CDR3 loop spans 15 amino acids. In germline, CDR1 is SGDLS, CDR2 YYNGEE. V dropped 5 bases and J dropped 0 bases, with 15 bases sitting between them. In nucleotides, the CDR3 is TGTGCCAGCAGTTTCCGAGGTCAGTCCTCCTACGAGCAGTACTTC. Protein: CASSFRGQSSYEQYF.

Here the CDR3 reads CASSLGLADYGYTF. In DNA, the CDR3 is TGTGCCAGCAGCTTAGGTTTAGCCGACTATGGCTACACCTTC. The chain has TRBV7-2 and TRBJ1-2, with D hard to call. Trimming removed 1 base at V and 3 bases at J, with 9 bases between. The CDR3 consists of 14 residues. Germline-derived CDR1 and CDR2 are SGHTA and FQGNSA. Variable domain in full (rest from reference TRBV7-2 and TRBJ1-2): GAGVSQSPSNKVTEKGKDVELRCDPISGHTALYWYRQSLGQGLEFLIYFQGNSAPDKSGLPSDRFSAERTGGSVSTLTIQRTQQEDSAVYLCASSLGLADYGYTFGSGTRLTVV.

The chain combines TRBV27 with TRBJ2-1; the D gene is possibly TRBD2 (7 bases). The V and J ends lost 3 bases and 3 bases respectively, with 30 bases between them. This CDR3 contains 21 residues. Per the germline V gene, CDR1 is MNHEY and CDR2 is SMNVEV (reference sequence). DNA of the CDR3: TGTGCCAGCAGTTTCCGTTCGGTGTTCGGGGGGCGCACTTCCTACTACAATGAGCAGTTCTTC. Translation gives CASSFRSVFGGRTSYYNEQFF.

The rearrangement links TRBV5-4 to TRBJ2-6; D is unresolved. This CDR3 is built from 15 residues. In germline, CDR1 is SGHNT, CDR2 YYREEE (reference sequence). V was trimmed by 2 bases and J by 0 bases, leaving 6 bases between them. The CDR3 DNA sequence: TGTGCCAGCAGCTTTCAGATCTCTGGGGCCAACGTCCTGACTTTC. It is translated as CASSFQISGANVLTF. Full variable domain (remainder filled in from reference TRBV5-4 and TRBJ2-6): ETGVTQSPTHLIKTRGQQVTLRCSSQSGHNTVSWYQQALGQGPQFIFQYYREEENGRGNFPPRFSGLQFPNYSSELNVNALELDDSALYLCASSFQISGANVLTFGAGSRLTVL.

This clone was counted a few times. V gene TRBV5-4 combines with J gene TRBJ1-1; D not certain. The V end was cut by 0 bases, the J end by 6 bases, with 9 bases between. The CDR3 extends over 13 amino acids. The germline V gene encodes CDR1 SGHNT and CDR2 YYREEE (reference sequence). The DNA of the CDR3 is TGTGCCAGCAGCTTGGAGAGAGGGTCTGAAGCTTTCTTT. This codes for CASSLERGSEAFF.